The 31 T cell receptor beta chains below all came from one sample that was sequenced in a study of T cells of healthy individuals. TCRdb used MiXCR to reprocess the 5' RACE reads, holding one entry per CDR3 protein. The repertoire consists of some 39,000 distinct CDR3 sequences, with approximately 4.5% occurring once and the leading ten covering about 9%. The receptors derive from a human donor in good health.

This clonotype came up many times. This chain links TRBV7-9 with TRBJ2-3, with D perhaps TRBD2 (5 bases). Trimming shortened V by 4 bases and J by 4 bases, and 18 bases separated the two germline ends. The CDR3 totals 16 residues. Germline V gives CDR1 SEHNR, CDR2 FQNEAQ (reference sequence). CDR3 protein: CASSSGWGAGADTQYF. The CDR3 DNA sequence: TGTGCCAGCAGCTCCGGCTGGGGAGCTGGCGCAGATACGCAGTATTTT.

This clonotype came up many times. The chain combines TRBV7-2 with TRBJ2-7; D remains unclear. This CDR3 contains 14 residues. From germline, CDR1 is SGHTA and CDR2 FQGNSA. V was cut by 5 bases and J by 3 bases, with 14 bases left in between. This CDR3 reads CASSTSRTDYEQYF. The DNA for the CDR3 is TGTGCCAGCAGCACCTCCCGAACGGACTACGAGCAGTACTTC.

This clonotype was counted many times. V and J are TRBV6-5 and TRBJ1-6; D not certain. V was trimmed by 2 bases and J by 10 bases, leaving 18 bases between them. The CDR3 has 16 residues. Germline assignment: CDR1 MNHEY and CDR2 SVGAGI. DNA for the CDR3: TGTGCCAGCAGTTACAGCAGCCTACTAGAGGGCTCACCCCTCCACTTT. Translated, it gives CASSYSSLLEGSPLHF.

This clonotype has at least ten counts. The chain is built from TRBV7-6 and TRBJ1-6, with D maybe TRBD1 (5 bases). Germline assignment: CDR1 SGHVS and CDR2 FNYEAQ. V gave up 0 bases and J gave up 7 bases, with 10 bases separating them. The CDR3 length is 15 residues. For the CDR3, the DNA is TGTGCCAGCAGCTTAGCGGCAGGGCGCAATTCACCCCTCCACTTT. The encoded protein is CASSLAAGRNSPLHF.

This clonotype occurred many times. The V call is TRBV5-6, the J call TRBJ2-7; D gene ambiguous. Germline V gives CDR1 SGHDT, CDR2 YYEEEE. The V and J ends lost 1 base and 0 bases respectively, with 11 bases between them. The CDR3 length is 15 residues. The CDR3 sequence: CASSLWQTSSYEQYF. As DNA, the CDR3 is TGTGCCAGCAGCTTGTGGCAGACGAGCTCCTACGAGCAGTACTTC.

This clonotype has at least ten counts. The gene calls are TRBV2 and TRBJ1-2; D perhaps matches TRBD1 (6 bases). Trimming shortened V by 8 bases and J by 0 bases, and 10 bases separated the two germline ends. CDR1 SNHLY and CDR2 FYNNEI come from the germline V gene. There are 13 residues in the CDR3. The CDR3 nucleotides read TGTGCCAGCGGGGACAACGCTAACTATGGCTACACCTTC. Protein product: CASGDNANYGYTF.

This clonotype was seen only a few times. The rearrangement joins TRBV19 to TRBJ1-2, with a tentative D call TRBD1 (5 bases). CDR1 and CDR2 (germline): LNHDA, SQIVND (reference sequence). The ends were cut back, 5 bases at V and 5 bases at J, with 12 bases in the middle. The length of the CDR3 is 13 residues. The CDR3 reads CASSSPGRYGYTF. In DNA form, the CDR3 reads TGTGCCAGTAGTTCCCCGGGACGTTATGGCTACACCTTC. Full variable domain (rest looked up from reference TRBV19 and TRBJ1-2): DGGITQSPKYLFRKEGQNVTLSCEQNLNHDAMYWYRQDPGQGLRLIYYSQIVNDFQKGDIAEGYSVSREKKESFPLTVTSAQKNPTAFYLCASSSPGRYGYTFGSGTRLTVV.

This clonotype was detected ten times or more. The chain recombines TRBV3-1 with TRBJ2-5; the D gene is possibly TRBD2 (6 bases). Trimming removed 3 bases at V and 5 bases at J, with 28 bases between. Germline loops: CDR1 LGHDT, CDR2 YNNKEL (reference sequence). The CDR3 totals 19 residues. The chain's CDR3 is CASSHTRMGLATRGETQYF. The CDR3 nucleotides are TGTGCCAGCAGCCATACGAGGATGGGCCTAGCGACCCGCGGGGAGACCCAGTACTTC.

This clonotype has only a few counts. V and J are TRBV2 and TRBJ2-7; the D gene is possibly TRBD2 (6 bases). V gave up 2 bases and J gave up 6 bases, with 14 bases separating them. Germline V lookup: CDR1 SNHLY, CDR2 FYNNEI. The CDR3 has 14 residues. In DNA form, the CDR3 reads TGTGCCAGCAGTGAAAGGCGGGGACGGAGCGAGCAGTACTTC. Amino acids: CASSERRGRSEQYF.

The chain carries TRBV10-2 and TRBJ2-3; TRBD2 agrees at 9 bases. Germline CDR1 WSHSY, CDR2 SAAADI. Trimming took 10 bases from V and 7 from J; bases not matched to a gene: 15. CDR3 size: 15 residues. Here the CDR3 reads CATRPPSGERNTQYF. The CDR3, as DNA: TGCGCCACCCGTCCCCCTAGCGGGGAGCGGAATACGCAGTATTTT.

This clonotype was counted at least ten times. The rearrangement links TRBV6-1 to TRBJ2-6; D not resolved. The V gene lost 1 base and the J gene lost 2 bases, with 6 bases spanning the gap. The germline CDR1 and CDR2 sequences are MNHNS and SASEGT. This CDR3 is 15 amino acids long. CDR3 sequence: CASSEEGAGANVLTF. The DNA of the CDR3 is TGTGCCAGCAGTGAAGAAGGTGCTGGGGCCAACGTCCTGACTTTC.

This clonotype appeared many times. The chain couples TRBV4-2 to TRBJ1-2; perhaps TRBD1 as D (6 bases). CDR1 and CDR2 from the germline V gene are LGHNA and YNFKEQ. The V end lost 4 bases, the J end lost 5 bases, and 17 bases lay between the germline ends. The CDR3 runs 15 residues. CDR3 sequence (DNA): TGTGCCAGCAGCCCCGGCGAGGGGGGAAGGTATGGCTACACCTTC. Protein: CASSPGEGGRYGYTF.

There are many counts of this clonotype. CDR3: CASSLGTTGETQYF. In nucleotides, the CDR3 is TGTGCCAGCAGTTTGGGGACCACCGGTGAGACCCAGTACTTC. The chain combines TRBV12-3 or TRBV12-4 with TRBJ2-5; D is tentatively TRBD1 or TRBD2 (5 bases each). The CDR3 covers 14 residues. Trimming removed 3 bases from V and 5 bases from J, with 13 bases in between.

This clonotype was seen at least ten times. The chain carries TRBV15 and TRBJ1-3; D remains unclear. The CDR3 runs to 20 residues. Trimming left V 0 bases short and J 5 bases short, with 26 bases between. Germline CDR1 LNHNV, CDR2 YYDKDF (reference sequence). The CDR3 spells CATSRDLPKVYSRVRNTIYF. The CDR3 DNA reads as TGTGCCACCAGCAGAGATTTGCCCAAAGTATATTCGAGGGTCCGAAACACCATATATTTT. The variable domain in full, completed from reference TRBV15 and TRBJ1-3, reads DAMVIQNPRYQVTQFGKPVTLSCSQTLNHNVMYWYQQKSSQAPKLLFHYYDKDFNNEADTPDNFQSRRPNTSFCFLDIRSPGLGDTAMYLCATSRDLPKVYSRVRNTIYFGEGSWLTVV.

CDR3 DNA: TGTGCCAGCAGCCGACCGGACAGGGAGGGAGAAGCTTTCTTT. Protein sequence: CASSRPDREGEAFF. J is TRBJ1-1 and V is TRBV3-1, with 8 bases that match TRBD1. With 4 bases clipped from V and 8 bases from J, the junction kept 9 bases outside the gene matches. Germline CDR1 is LGHDT and CDR2 is YNNKEL (reference sequence). CDR3 length equals 14 residues.

Remarks on this clonotype: This could be a read error, since a much larger clone is one nucleotide away. The V and J genes are TRBV20-1 and TRBJ1-2; D is ambiguous. There are 13 residues in the CDR3. Germline V gives CDR1 DFQATT, CDR2 SNEGSKA (reference sequence). The CDR3 here is CSASPRTDYGYNF. CDR3 in DNA: TGCAGTGCTAGCCCAAGAACAGACTATGGCTACAACTTC.

The sample holds a few counts of this clonotype. This rearrangement joins TRBV5-1 to TRBJ1-5, with TRBD1 identical over 7 bases. The CDR3 totals 15 residues. Germline loops: CDR1 SGHRS, CDR2 YFSETQ. Trimming removed 5 bases from V and 1 base from J; junction bases left unmatched: 6. The CDR3 here is CASRTGDGSNQPQHF. The CDR3 coding sequence is TGCGCCAGCAGAACAGGGGATGGAAGCAATCAGCCCCAGCATTTT.

The sample holds a few counts of this clonotype. The chain recombines TRBV6-1 with TRBJ2-7; unclear D gene. Trimming cost V 1 base and J 3 bases, with 7 bases left between them. The CDR3 covers 13 residues. Germline-derived CDR1 and CDR2 are MNHNS and SASEGT. Written as DNA, the CDR3 is TGTGCCAGCAGTGAAGGGTCCCGCTACGAGCAGTACTTC. Translation: CASSEGSRYEQYF.

This clonotype was counted at least ten times. The V gene is TRBV25-1, the J gene TRBJ2-3, with 11 bases identical to TRBD2. Germline values: CDR1 MGHDK, CDR2 SYGVNS. This CDR3 has 15 residues. Trimming removed 4 bases from V and 5 bases from J; junction bases left unmatched: 5. CDR3 bases: TGTGCCAGCAGTGTTAGCGGGAGGGCCGAAGATACGCAGTATTTT. Protein: CASSVSGRAEDTQYF.

This clonotype was picked up many times. The chain joins TRBV6-1 to TRBJ2-1; D gene uncertain. The CDR3 is 10 amino acids. Trimming cost V 5 bases and J 9 bases, with 5 bases left between them. CDR1 and CDR2 from the germline V gene are MNHNS and SASEGT. CDR3 nucleotide sequence: TGTGCCAGCAGTACGGGTGAGCAGTTCTTC. Amino acid sequence: CASSTGEQFF.

This clonotype came up a few times. J is TRBJ1-1 and V is TRBV10-1; no definite D call. The CDR3 sequence is 13 residues long. V was pared by 2 bases and J by 0 bases, with 4 bases between. Germline lookup yields CDR1 WNHNN and CDR2 SYGVQD (reference sequence). In DNA, the CDR3 is TGCGCCAGCAGTGAGGAGATGAACACTGAAGCTTTCTTT. Its translation: CASSEEMNTEAFF.

This chain joins TRBV12-3 or TRBV12-4 and TRBJ2-5; the match to TRBD2 covers 8 bases. The CDR3 is made up of 17 amino acids. The trim removed 3 bases at V and 0 bases at J, leaving 9 bases unmatched. CDR3 residues: CASSFSQTSADQETQYF. In DNA, the CDR3 is TGTGCCAGCAGTTTTTCCCAGACTAGCGCGGACCAAGAGACCCAGTACTTC.

This sequence joins TRBV25-1 and TRBJ2-2, with D unresolved. V was clipped by 4 bases and J by 6 bases, with 12 bases between them. CDR3 length: 14 amino acids. CDR1 MGHDK and CDR2 SYGVNS come from the germline V gene. The chain's CDR3 is CASSVHSRAGELFF. DNA of the CDR3: TGTGCCAGCAGTGTTCATAGTAGGGCCGGGGAGCTGTTTTTT.

This clonotype was recorded many times. This chain links TRBV20-1 with TRBJ2-3; TRBD2 agrees at 8 bases. The V and J ends lost 5 bases and 5 bases, in that order; junction bases with no gene match: 15. The germline gives CDR1 DFQATT, CDR2 SNEGSKA (reference sequence). The CDR3 has 16 amino acids. The CDR3 sequence is CSALWGAREALDTQYF. The CDR3 region has the DNA TGCAGTGCTCTGTGGGGGGCGCGGGAGGCCTTAGATACGCAGTATTTT.

This clonotype was counted between two and nine times. The V gene is TRBV6-4, the J gene TRBJ2-2; D unclear. Germline loops: CDR1 MRHNA, CDR2 SNTAGT. The V end was cut by 2 bases, the J end by 2 bases, with 9 bases between. The CDR3 contains 15 residues. The CDR3 loop is CASSDGGANTGELFF. CDR3 bases: TGTGCCAGCAGTGACGGCGGAGCCAACACCGGGGAGCTGTTTTTT.

CDR3 in DNA: TGTGCCAGCTCCTCGACAGCACAAGAGACCCAGTACTTC. It is translated as CASSSTAQETQYF. This rearrangement joins TRBV3-1 to TRBJ2-5; TRBD1 might be the D (5 bases). Trimming took off 8 bases at V and 2 bases at J, with 12 bases between the two ends. The CDR3 covers 13 residues. Germline CDR1 reads LGHDT; CDR2 reads YNNKEL (reference sequence).

There are many counts of this clonotype. The chain links TRBV6-2 or TRBV6-3 to TRBJ1-1; D not certain. The CDR3 consists of 12 residues. The germline V gene encodes CDR1 MNHEY and CDR2 SVGEGT. The ends were cut back, 6 bases at V and 4 bases at J, with 9 bases in the middle. CDR3 nucleotides: TGTGCCAGCAGCCAACGTGGCACTGAAGCTTTCTTT. Protein sequence: CASSQRGTEAFF.

The rearrangement links TRBV3-1 to TRBJ1-3, with TRBD1 identical over 7 bases. Germline V gives CDR1 LGHDT, CDR2 YNNKEL (reference sequence). The CDR3 has 18 residues. V lost 9 bases to trimming and J lost 0 bases; unmatched junction nucleotides: 17. The CDR3 here is CASTRNPRTGSSGNTIYF. The CDR3 coding sequence is TGTGCCAGTACCCGGAACCCCAGGACAGGTAGCTCTGGAAACACCATATATTTT.

This clonotype was recorded at least ten times. This chain links TRBV19 with TRBJ2-7, with D maybe TRBD1 (8 bases). V dropped 1 base and J dropped 2 bases, with 12 bases sitting between them. Germline assignment: CDR1 LNHDA and CDR2 SQIVND (reference sequence). The CDR3 has 15 residues. DNA of the CDR3: TGTGCCAGTAGTATAGGGACAGGGACTACCTACGAGCAGTACTTC. It yields the protein CASSIGTGTTYEQYF.

This clonotype was seen only a few times. The J gene is TRBJ1-1, the V gene TRBV15; D is possibly TRBD1 (5 bases). V was shortened by 1 base and J by 2 bases, with 11 bases between the two germline ends. The length of the CDR3 is 15 residues. Germline CDR1 and CDR2: LNHNV and YYDKDF (reference sequence). The CDR3 sequence: CATSRGGTGNTEAFF. The DNA for the CDR3 is TGTGCCACCAGCAGAGGAGGAACAGGTAACACTGAAGCTTTCTTT.

This clonotype was picked up many times. The chain has TRBV28 and TRBJ2-1, with TRBD2 identical over 12 bases. V was clipped by 5 bases and J by 5 bases; unmatched bases: 10. The CDR3 has 17 amino acids. From germline, CDR1 is MDHEN and CDR2 SYDVKM. CDR3 in amino acids: CASSLRVTSGRDNEQFF. In DNA, the CDR3 is TGTGCCAGCAGTCTAAGGGTGACTAGCGGGAGAGACAATGAGCAGTTCTTC.